The entry that follows covers one TCR beta chain sequence. Its antigen remains unknown. This specimen belongs to a study of Ad26.COV2.S vaccination and SARS-CoV-2 variants. Overall study: Once or twice, 56 days apart, Ad26.COV2.S was delivered intramuscularly.

The CDR3 is 17 amino acids. V trimming: 0 bases; J trimming: 15 bases; junction bases outside the gene matches: 17. The germline V gene has CDR1 ENHRY and CDR2 SYGVKD. Overall study results and limits: Similar non-spike TCR breadth was seen in vaccine and placebo recipients. Greater spike-specific TCR breadth was seen in vaccine recipients than in placebo recipients.

The treatment was: over 15 received Ad26.COV2.S at low or high dose, single or two shots; 5 received placebo; per-sample allocation not given. Day 63 following the first vaccine or placebo injection was when the samples were taken. The administered vaccine (an Ad26 vector) expressed Wuhan-strain SARS-CoV-2 spike. The method was immunoSEQ multiplex PCR; TCRdb's version includes in-frame clones alone and lacks a portion of them. The sample holds 400,000 to 450,000 clones, roughly 90% seen once. The sequenced sample was peripheral blood, obtained in a trial of Ad26.COV2.S vaccine versus placebo. This rearrangement joins TRBV10-3 to TRBJ1-6; 7 bases match TRBD1. The receptor comes from a person aged 18-65 years who received the Ad26.COV2.S COVID-19 vaccine or a placebo. The chain's CDR3 is CAISESTPGQRSSGLHF. The CDR3 nucleotides read TGTGCCATCAGTGAGTCGACCCCGGGACAGCGGTCTTCTGGCCTCCACTTT.